Following are 14 T cell receptor beta chains from one sample sequenced in a study of blood T cells in healthy people across ages. Alongside a J-beta primer mix, a sample-barcoded 5' primer served in a second PCR lasting roughly 7 to 12 cycles. A single record per CDR3 protein comes from TCRdb applying MiXCR to the 5' RACE reads. This table has fewer than 1.5 million distinct CDR3 sequences, roughly 40% appearing once. The specimen was blood. Receptors originate from a young woman in good health.

This clonotype was found many times. The chain carries TRBV6-1 and TRBJ1-5; 8 nucleotides align to TRBD1. J gave up 7 bases and V 1 base, and 9 bases lay outside the gene matches. This CDR3 comprises 16 residues. From germline, CDR1 is MNHNS and CDR2 SASEGT. This CDR3 is CASSEGRGTGKQPQHF. For the CDR3, the DNA is TGTGCCAGCAGTGAAGGGAGAGGGACAGGTAAACAGCCCCAGCATTTT.

The J gene is TRBJ1-5, the V gene TRBV6-1; 9 bases line up with TRBD1. The CDR3 spans 16 residues. Unmatched junction bases numbered 7, after V lost 4 bases and J lost 3 bases. From germline, CDR1 is MNHNS and CDR2 SASEGT. The CDR3 here is CASSASDRGDNQPQHF. CDR3 in DNA: TGTGCCAGCAGTGCGTCGGACAGGGGTGACAATCAGCCCCAGCATTTT.

This clonotype was recorded once. The gene calls are TRBV12-3 or TRBV12-4 and TRBJ2-5; 7 bases align to TRBD1. CDR3 length: 16 amino acids. The V and J ends lost 4 bases and 4 bases, in that order; junction bases with no gene match: 12. The CDR3 DNA sequence: TGTGCCAGCAGTTCGCGACTACAGGGGTTAGGAGAGACCCAGTACTTC. Translating gives CASSSRLQGLGETQYF.

About this clonotype: The junction shows a germline mismatch at one end, possibly a read error. The chain joins TRBV6-5 to TRBJ2-3, with TRBD1 identical over 7 bases. Per the germline V gene, CDR1 is MNHEY and CDR2 is SVGAGI. This CDR3 comprises 16 residues. DNA for the CDR3: TGTACCAGCAGTTACCGCCCGGGACAGCGTGTAGATACGCAGTATTTT. This codes for CTSSYRPGQRVDTQYF.

The V call is TRBV6-2 or TRBV6-3, the J call TRBJ1-5; 7 nucleotides match TRBD1. After removal of 6 bases from V and 5 bases from J, the junction contained 13 bases not matched to a gene. This CDR3 has 16 residues. Germline V gene sequence: CDR1 MNHEY, CDR2 SVGEGT. The CDR3 protein is CASSYGPGTAHQPQHF. Written as DNA, the CDR3 is TGTGCCAGCAGCTATGGGCCCGGGACAGCCCATCAGCCCCAGCATTTT.

DNA of the CDR3: TGCAGTGCTGCACAGGCGAACCAAGAGACCCAGTACTTC. It translates to CSAAQANQETQYF. The V gene is TRBV20-1, the J gene TRBJ2-5; a weak D match, TRBD1 (5 bases). Germline CDR1 DFQATT, CDR2 SNEGSKA (reference sequence). Trimming removed 5 bases at V and 0 bases at J, with 10 bases between. The CDR3 is 13 amino acids.

The CDR3 nucleotides read TGTGCCAGCAGTTATCCGACCTACACAGATACGCAGTATTTT. As protein: CASSYPTYTDTQYF. The chain recombines TRBV6-6 with TRBJ2-3, with no clear D. Between the trimmed V and J ends, which lost 3 bases and 2 bases, there was a span of 9 bases. Germline assignment: CDR1 MNHNY and CDR2 SVGAGI (reference sequence). The CDR3 covers 14 residues.

The chain combines TRBV9 with TRBJ2-7; 12 bases match TRBD1. CDR3 length: 15 amino acids. Per the germline V gene, CDR1 is SGDLS and CDR2 is YYNGEE. Trimming at V came to 3 bases and at J to 5 bases, leaving 6 bases not matched to a gene. In DNA, the CDR3 is TGTGCCAGCAGCGGACCGGGACAGGGGGCCCACGAGCAGTACTTC. Residues: CASSGPGQGAHEQYF.

This clonotype was picked up a small number of times. V and J are TRBV24-1 and TRBJ2-1, with 10 nucleotides matching TRBD2. The CDR3 runs 16 residues. In germline, CDR1 is KGHDR, CDR2 SFDVKD. V lost 6 bases and J lost 0; bases outside the gene matches: 4. CDR3 sequence (DNA): TGTGCCACCAGTTCTCCTAGCGGGAGCTCCTACAATGAGCAGTTCTTC. Translating gives CATSSPSGSSYNEQFF.

This clonotype was seen only a few times. This chain uses TRBV10-2 with TRBJ2-7; perhaps TRBD1 as D (6 bases). The CDR3 covers 14 residues. The germline V and J ends were trimmed by 8 bases and 4 bases, with 18 bases remaining between them. From germline, CDR1 is WSHSY and CDR2 SAAADI. CDR3 in amino acids: CASSPDRTEYEQYF. CDR3 DNA: TGCGCCAGCTCGCCGGACAGAACCGAATACGAGCAGTACTTC.

This clonotype came up a few times. The chain employs TRBV3-1 and TRBJ2-1; D ambiguous. This CDR3 has 14 residues. Germline V gene lookup returns CDR1 LGHDT and CDR2 YNNKEL (reference sequence). The ends were cut back, 0 bases at V and 5 bases at J, with 8 bases in the middle. The CDR3 DNA reads TGTGCCAGCAGCCAAGATCGCACCAACAATGAGCAGTTCTTC. Translation gives CASSQDRTNNEQFF.

The table lists this clonotype with many counts. J is TRBJ2-7 and V is TRBV6-6; D not resolved. The CDR3 consists of 12 residues. The V gene lost 0 bases and the J gene lost 5 bases, with 5 bases spanning the gap. Germline lookup yields CDR1 MNHNY and CDR2 SVGAGI (reference sequence). CDR3 DNA sequence: TGTGCCAGCAGTTACTCCCCTCACGAGCAGTACTTC. Its translation: CASSYSPHEQYF.

With respect to this clonotype: The junction does not match germline at one end; this may be a read error. The chain employs TRBV12-3 or TRBV12-4 and TRBJ1-2; D gene uncertain. The CDR3 consists of 12 residues. CDR3 in amino acids: CANSSSVNGYTF. The DNA of the CDR3 is TGTGCCAACAGTTCATCAGTGAATGGCTACACCTTC.

Note on this clonotype: Sequence at one end of the junction differs from germline and may be a read error. The chain joins TRBV12-3 or TRBV12-4 to TRBJ2-5; 10 nucleotides line up with TRBD2. This CDR3 contains 14 residues. Here the CDR3 reads CDSTLAGVRETQYF. The CDR3 DNA follows: TGTGACAGCACCCTAGCGGGAGTCCGGGAGACCCAGTACTTC.